Below, 10 T cell receptor beta chains from the same sample are listed, as sequenced in a study of blood T cell repertoires in COVID-19. TCRdb's table, derived via immunoSEQ multiplex PCR, lists solely in-frame clones and lacks some. The table has about 170,000 clones, roughly four fifths seen once. Input material: peripheral blood. The receptors come from a human donor with acute or convalescent COVID-19. The donor label of this sample is uncertain.

The chain couples TRBV7-3 to TRBJ2-2; 9 bases fit TRBD2. Germline V gene sequence: CDR1 SGHTA, CDR2 FQGTGA. V lost 1 base and J lost 4; bases outside the gene matches: 4. This CDR3 spans 16 amino acids. CDR3 nucleotides: TGTGCCAGCAGCTTAAGGCGGGAGGGCGGCACCGGGGAGCTGTTTTTT. Encoded protein: CASSLRREGGTGELFF.

In its sample, this clone was seen once. This chain connects TRBV27 to TRBJ1-5; 7 positions match TRBD1. The CDR3 sequence is 16 residues long. The V and J ends lost 5 bases and 1 base, in that order; junction bases with no gene match: 8. Germline assignment: CDR1 MNHEY and CDR2 SMNVEV (reference sequence). The DNA of the CDR3 is TGTGCCAGCAGTGCTACAGGGGCTGGGAGCAATCAGCCCCAGCATTTT. It encodes CASSATGAGSNQPQHF.

This chain joins TRBV18 and TRBJ1-2; perhaps TRBD1 as D (5 bases). The CDR3 is 14 residues long. Trimming left V 4 bases short and J 4 bases short, with 13 bases between. In germline, CDR1 is KGHSH, CDR2 LQKENI. The CDR3 spells CASSLGAGSYGYTF. The CDR3 DNA reads as TGTGCCAGCTCACTTGGAGCAGGGTCCTATGGCTACACCTTC.

Here the CDR3 reads CASRGGALLTEAFF. CDR3 sequence (DNA): TGTGCCAGCCGAGGGGGGGCACTGTTGACTGAAGCTTTCTTT. This sequence joins TRBV19 and TRBJ1-1; maybe TRBD1 (6 bases). Trimming took 9 bases from V and 5 from J, leaving 19 bases between them. Germline-derived CDR1 and CDR2 are LNHDA and SQIVND (reference sequence). CDR3 length equals 14 residues.

The chain joins TRBV3-1 (or the pseudogene TRBV3-2) to TRBJ1-2; D may be TRBD1 (5 bases). Trimming stripped 3 bases from V and 4 bases from J, with 15 bases between. The germline V gene encodes CDR1 LGHDT and CDR2 YNNKEL (reference sequence). This CDR3 is 15 amino acids long. DNA of the CDR3: TGTGCCAGCAGCCATGAGTACGGGGGAGCCTATGGCTACACCTTC. This encodes CASSHEYGGAYGYTF.

This chain uses TRBV30 with TRBJ1-3; D gene unclear. Germline CDR1 GTSNPN, CDR2 SVGIG (reference sequence). Deletions cut 2 bases from V and 4 bases from J, with 9 bases between. The CDR3 sequence is 13 residues long. The CDR3 nucleotides are TGTGCCTGGAGTCCGAATAGCGGAAACACCATATATTTT. Its protein is CAWSPNSGNTIYF.

This clone was recorded once. CDR3 sequence reads: CASSLVYSNSPLHF. In nucleotides, the CDR3 is TGTGCCAGCAGCTTGGTCTACAGCAATTCACCCCTCCACTTT. The genes are TRBV5-4 and TRBJ1-6; D gene ambiguous. Germline V gene lookup returns CDR1 SGHNT and CDR2 YYREEE (reference sequence). Trimming took off 0 bases at V and 7 bases at J, with 8 bases between the two ends. This CDR3 has 14 amino acids.

As DNA, the CDR3 is TGCGCCAGCAGCTTGGAGGGGGACCTGAACACCGGGGAGCTGTTTTTT. Translating it yields CASSLEGDLNTGELFF. J is TRBJ2-2 and V is TRBV5-1; a weak D match, TRBD1 (6 bases). The CDR3 has 16 amino acids. Trimming took 0 bases from V and 1 from J, leaving 10 bases between them. The germline V gene encodes CDR1 SGHRS and CDR2 YFSETQ. Using reference TRBV5-1 and TRBJ2-2 for the parts outside the CDR3, the full variable domain is KAGVTQTPRYLIKTRGQQVTLSCSPISGHRSVSWYQQTPGQGLQFLFEYFSETQRNKGNFPGRFSGRQFSNSRSEMNVSTLELGDSALYLCASSLEGDLNTGELFFGEGSRLTVL.

V gene TRBV30 combines with J gene TRBJ2-1, with 16 bases identical to TRBD2. V trimming: 3 bases; J trimming: 15 bases; junction bases outside the gene matches: 11. The V gene's germline CDR1 is GTSNPN and CDR2 SVGIG (reference sequence). This CDR3 has 15 amino acids. The CDR3 nucleotides read TGTGCCTGGAGGCCCGGGGGACTAGCGGGAGGGAACTCGTTCTTC. This gives the protein CAWRPGGLAGGNSFF.

V is TRBV5-1 and J is TRBJ2-5; 14 nucleotides agree with TRBD2. CDR3 length: 16 amino acids. Per germline, CDR1 SGHRS and CDR2 YFSETQ. With 4 bases clipped from V and 4 bases from J, the junction kept 6 bases outside the gene matches. CDR3 sequence (DNA): TGCGCCAGCAGCCCCAGACTAGCGGGGGGGCGAGAGACCCAGTACTTC. This sequence encodes CASSPRLAGGRETQYF.